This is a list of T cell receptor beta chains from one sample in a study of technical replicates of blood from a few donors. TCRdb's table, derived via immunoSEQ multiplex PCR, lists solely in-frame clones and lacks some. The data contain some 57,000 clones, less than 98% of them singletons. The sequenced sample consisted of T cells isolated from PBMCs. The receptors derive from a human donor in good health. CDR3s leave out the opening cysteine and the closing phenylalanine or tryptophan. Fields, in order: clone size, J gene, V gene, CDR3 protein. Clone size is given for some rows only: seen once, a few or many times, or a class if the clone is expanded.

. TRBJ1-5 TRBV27 ASSLRDRGQPQH
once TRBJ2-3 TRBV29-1 SARQGLATDTQY
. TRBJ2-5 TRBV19 ASSSNGEETQY
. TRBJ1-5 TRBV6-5 ASSRSHYSNQPQH
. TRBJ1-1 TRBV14 ASSQVEQGWAPGNTEAF
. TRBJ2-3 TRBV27 ASSLVRGGASDTQY
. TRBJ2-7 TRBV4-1 ASSQDRSVGALYEQY
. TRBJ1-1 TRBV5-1 ASSFQGDTEAF
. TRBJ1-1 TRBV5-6 ASAGGYTEAF
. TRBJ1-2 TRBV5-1 ASSVGQGSGYT
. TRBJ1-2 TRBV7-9 AILGAIGGYT
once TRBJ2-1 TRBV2 ASSERAFAGVIFPYNEQF
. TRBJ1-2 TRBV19 ATPDSNYGYT
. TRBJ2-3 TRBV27 ASSFGQGAGTQY
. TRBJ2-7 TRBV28 ASRGVGMTGYKTSYEQY
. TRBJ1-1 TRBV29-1 SVVFGTFAF
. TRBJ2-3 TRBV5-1 ASSPHSSAPDTQY
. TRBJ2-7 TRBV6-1 ASSEAARVEGLAGALAYEQY
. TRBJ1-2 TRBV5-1 ASSLAGWVDGYT
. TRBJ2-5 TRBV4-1 ASSQVTSGKETQY
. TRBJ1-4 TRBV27 ASRGGTVNEKLF
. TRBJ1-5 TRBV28 ASSNRGPGQPQH
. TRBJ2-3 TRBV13 ASSFGTSGTGDTQY
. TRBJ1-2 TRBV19 ASSRQGADGYT
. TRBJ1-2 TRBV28 ASSLTGDNYGYT
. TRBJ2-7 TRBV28 ASSTLAGVREQY
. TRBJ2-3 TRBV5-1 ASSLEDAGWGTDTQY
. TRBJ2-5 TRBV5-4 ASSPQGAGETQY
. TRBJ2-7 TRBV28 ASTSLGRDSPL
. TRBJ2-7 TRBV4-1 ASSQVAREGFPYEQY
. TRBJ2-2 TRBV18 ASSPAPTGTSNTGELF
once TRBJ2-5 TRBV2 ASCTDSGGAGGETQY
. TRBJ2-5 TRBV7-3 ASSAGTSGGVETQY
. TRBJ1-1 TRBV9 ASSGDITGDTEAF
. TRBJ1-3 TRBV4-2 ASSRRTLTIPRFDRGGNTIY
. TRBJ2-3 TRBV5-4 ASSFFRGGSLGTDTQY
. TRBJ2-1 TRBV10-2 ASSDGTDLYNEQF
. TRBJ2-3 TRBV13 ASSLGGLSTDTQY
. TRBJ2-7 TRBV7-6 ASSLEAEYEQY
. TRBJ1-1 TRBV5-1 ASSLGVRGQNTEAF
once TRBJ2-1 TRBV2 ASDYRGGNNEQF
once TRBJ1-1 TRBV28 ASSSLGVGRVTEAF
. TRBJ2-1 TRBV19 ASSISNEQF
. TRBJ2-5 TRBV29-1 SVDARQETQY
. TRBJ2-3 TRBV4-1 ASSQDGAGGPTDTQY
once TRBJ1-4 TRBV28 ASSLIENLREKLF
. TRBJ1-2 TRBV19 ASSRQGAENYGYT
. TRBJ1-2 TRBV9 ASSVGGSNYGYT
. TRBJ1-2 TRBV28 ASSLRGFDYGYT
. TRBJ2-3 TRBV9 ASSTQGAGLDTQY